What follows is one TCR beta chain and its context. Its antigen is unidentified. These data belong to a study of shared clonotypes between healthy human individuals. Those who donated, Caucasian adults without exception, all lived in Nashville, Tennessee. Across several immunoSEQ plates, the genomic DNA of each subset was split evenly. Only in-frame clones appear in the TCRdb table, and some are missing; sequencing was by immunoSEQ multiplex PCR. The sample comprises around 440,000 clones, 60% to 80% of which are singletons, and 12% rests with the top ten. Findings and limits, study-wide: The study sampled only blood, and tissue repertoires likely differ.

The germline V gene has CDR1 SQVTM and CDR2 ANQGSEA. The CDR3 has 13 residues. V was pared by 6 bases and J by 6 bases, with 14 bases between. The sequence was obtained from a middle-aged woman in good health. Some clones in this sample may be carry-over from other donors' samples. Sequencing was performed on PBMCs. The chain couples TRBV29-1 to TRBJ2-2; D might be TRBD1 or TRBD2, each matching 5 bases. The CDR3 protein is CSVSYMGAGELFF. The CDR3 region has the DNA TGCAGCGTGTCTTACATGGGGGCCGGGGAGCTGTTTTTT.